This TCR beta chain stems from a study of regulatory T cells in long-lasting Graves disease. Sample time point: persistent/refractory GD, antithyroid drugs over 5 years with positive TRAb. RNA isolated from PBMCs was used to make the TCR library. It was by American Thyroid Association guidelines that Graves' disease was diagnosed. As a group, patients came from one endocrinology department in Xi'an, China. HTBI primers from iRepertoire and Arm-PCR of CDR3 regions yielded the TCR beta libraries. TCRdb ran MiXCR on the multiplex PCR reads and lists one entry per CDR3 protein. The table lists over 350,000 distinct CDR3 sequences, more than 20% of them singletons. V gave up 2 bases and J gave up 2 bases, with 13 bases separating them. Germline V lookup: CDR1 MNHEY, CDR2 SVGEGT. The CDR3 spans 15 residues.

V and J are TRBV6-2 or TRBV6-3 and TRBJ2-7; D is unresolved. The source material was peripheral blood mononuclear cells (PBMCs), sampled when the disease was refractory, from a patient treated with antithyroid drugs. The source of this sequence is a female donor with Graves disease. The CDR3 here is CASSYRRNVAYEQYF. The CDR3 bases are TGTGCCAGCAGTTACAGGCGTAACGTAGCCTACGAGCAGTACTTC.